The 23 T cell receptor beta chains presented below share a single source sample, sequenced in a study of response to subunit inactivated influenza vaccine. Each CDR3 protein gets one entry after TCRdb re-called the RT-PCR reads with MiXCR. The table lists around 570,000 distinct CDR3 sequences, 6.5% to 8% of them singletons. The source was PBMCs from blood, collected about 23 months after vaccination. These receptors all come from a man in his fifties or sixties who received an inactivated influenza vaccine.

The rearrangement uses TRBV29-1 and TRBJ2-3; TRBD1 is a possible D gene (7 bases). This CDR3 is built from 15 residues. V gave up 4 bases and J gave up 3 bases, with 17 bases separating them. Germline loops: CDR1 SQVTM, CDR2 ANQGSEA. CDR3 sequence reads: CSVGAGQTRTDTQYF. In nucleotides, the CDR3 is TGCAGCGTTGGCGCGGGACAGACTCGAACAGATACGCAGTATTTT.

The table lists this clonotype with many counts. The V and J genes are TRBV5-1 and TRBJ2-1; D unresolved. The V end lost 1 base, the J end lost 2 bases, and 10 bases lay between the germline ends. CDR3 length: 15 amino acids. Germline V gene sequence: CDR1 SGHRS, CDR2 YFSETQ. CDR3 coding DNA: TGCGCCAGCAGCTTGATCGCGGAAACCTACAATGAGCAGTTCTTC. Protein sequence: CASSLIAETYNEQFF.

This clonotype was recorded many times. V gene TRBV20-1 combines with J gene TRBJ2-1; 9 positions agree with TRBD2. Germline V gene data show CDR1 as DFQATT and CDR2 as SNEGSKA (reference sequence). The CDR3 has 13 residues. Trimming cost V 7 bases and J 9 bases; bases outside gene matches: 10. CDR3 nucleotide sequence: TGCAGTGTTACGGGACTAGCATCGGGTGAGCAGTTCTTC. It specifies CSVTGLASGEQFF.

This clonotype was recorded a few times. The chain links TRBV11-2 to TRBJ2-3; no clear D. The CDR3 contains 10 residues. Germline loops: CDR1 SGHAT, CDR2 FQNNGV. The V end was cut by 4 bases, the J end by 6 bases, with 2 bases between. Here the CDR3 reads CASSSDTQYF. The CDR3 DNA is TGTGCCAGCAGCTCGGATACGCAGTATTTT.

This clonotype has at least ten counts. The chain has TRBV4-2 and TRBJ2-1; D not resolved. Trimming left V 4 bases short and J 5 bases short, with 15 bases between. Per germline, CDR1 LGHNA and CDR2 YNFKEQ. CDR3 length: 15 residues. The CDR3 loop reads CASSLLEIRNNEQFF. The CDR3 region has the DNA TGTGCCAGCAGCCTCTTAGAAATTCGGAACAATGAGCAGTTCTTC.

The rearrangement joins TRBV6-2 or TRBV6-3 to TRBJ1-1, with unresolved D. The CDR3 is made up of 12 amino acids. Germline V gene lookup returns CDR1 MNHEY and CDR2 SVGEGT. V was pared by 2 bases and J by 8 bases, with 9 bases between. CDR3 in amino acids: CASSYGVPEAFF. CDR3 in DNA: TGTGCCAGCAGTTACGGCGTCCCGGAAGCTTTCTTT.

This clonotype was found many times. This chain uses TRBV4-3 with TRBJ1-1; a possible D gene is TRBD1 (5 bases). Germline lookup yields CDR1 LGHNA and CDR2 YSLEER. V lost 0 bases, J lost 5 bases, and 13 bases lay in between. This CDR3 contains 15 residues. CDR3 DNA: TGCGCCAGCAGCCAAGATAACTGGGGGGGGACTGAAGCTTTCTTT. It codes for CASSQDNWGGTEAFF.

This clonotype has ten or more counts. The genes are TRBV4-3 and TRBJ1-3; D ambiguous. V was clipped by 2 bases and J by 0 bases, with 8 bases between them. The CDR3 runs to 15 residues. Germline CDR1 and CDR2: LGHNA and YSLEER. The CDR3, as DNA: TGCGCCAGCAGCCAAATTTACCTCTCTGGAAACACCATATATTTT. The encoded protein is CASSQIYLSGNTIYF.

In this sample, this clonotype turned up many times. The chain is built from TRBV12-3 or TRBV12-4 and TRBJ2-7; D gene uncertain. The CDR3 is made up of 13 amino acids. V shed 6 bases and J shed 0 bases, with 9 bases lying between them. CDR3 loop: CASRSTSSYEQYF. The CDR3 DNA reads as TGTGCCAGCAGGTCGACGAGCTCCTACGAGCAGTACTTC.

V and J are TRBV6-2 or TRBV6-3 and TRBJ1-1; D is unresolved. V lost 6 bases and J 4 bases, leaving 12 bases between the germline ends. The CDR3 sequence is 13 residues long. Germline CDR1 MNHEY, CDR2 SVGEGT. CDR3 loop: CASRPTRATEAFF. Here the CDR3 DNA reads TGTGCCAGCAGGCCGACAAGGGCCACTGAAGCTTTCTTT.

This clonotype was recorded at least ten times. The chain joins TRBV12-3 or TRBV12-4 to TRBJ1-3; D unclear. Trimming removed 5 bases at V and 9 bases at J, with 8 bases between. This CDR3 has 11 amino acids. CDR3 nucleotides: TGTGCCAGCAGTGCCACTCCCACCATATATTTT. Encoded protein: CASSATPTIYF.

This sequence joins TRBV27 and TRBJ2-7; D gene ambiguous. The CDR3 contains 14 residues. The V and J ends lost 3 bases and 6 bases respectively, with 15 bases between them. Germline V gene data show CDR1 as MNHEY and CDR2 as SMNVEV (reference sequence). The DNA for the CDR3 is TGTGCCAGCAGTTTCGCGGCAGTCCGACGCGAGCAGTACTTC. Translated, it gives CASSFAAVRREQYF.

This rearrangement joins TRBV6-5 to TRBJ2-1, with 8 bases identical to TRBD2. J lost 8 bases, V lost 2 bases, and 5 bases had no gene match. The CDR3 sequence is 14 residues long. Germline CDR1 MNHEY, CDR2 SVGAGI. This chain's CDR3 is CASSYMRGADEQFF. DNA for the CDR3: TGTGCCAGCAGTTACATGCGGGGGGCGGATGAGCAGTTCTTC.

The genes are TRBV6-1 and TRBJ1-5; possible D gene TRBD1, 6 bases. The CDR3 spans 15 residues. CDR1 MNHNS and CDR2 SASEGT come from the germline V gene. V was pared by 6 bases and J by 0 bases, with 12 bases between. The CDR3 here is CASSGQRYSNQPQHF. CDR3 DNA: TGTGCCAGCAGCGGACAGCGATATAGCAATCAGCCCCAGCATTTT.

This clonotype was counted at least ten times. The rearrangement joins TRBV5-1 to TRBJ1-1, with a possible D match to TRBD1 (5 bases). Trimming stripped 6 bases from V and 0 bases from J, with 12 bases between. This CDR3 has 14 residues. In germline, CDR1 is SGHRS, CDR2 YFSETQ. This chain's CDR3 is CASTPGGLNTEAFF. The CDR3, as DNA: TGCGCCAGCACCCCTGGGGGTTTGAACACTGAAGCTTTCTTT.

This clonotype came up a few times. The chain is built from TRBV4-3 and TRBJ2-3, with 12 bases matching TRBD2. This CDR3 contains 16 residues. Germline lookup yields CDR1 LGHNA and CDR2 YSLEER. Trimming at V came to 1 base and at J to 4 bases, leaving 3 bases not matched to a gene. DNA of the CDR3: TGCGCCAGCAGCCAAGCGGCTAGCGGGGGGGCAGATACGCAGTATTTT. Its translation is CASSQAASGGADTQYF.

The sample holds a few counts of this clonotype. The chain recombines TRBV6-1 with TRBJ2-7; 8 bases line up with TRBD2. Trimming removed 8 bases from V and 3 bases from J; junction bases left unmatched: 12. The CDR3 runs to 15 residues. Looked up from germline, CDR1 is MNHNS and CDR2 is SASEGT. The CDR3 protein is CASGVYGRAIYEQYF. The CDR3 DNA reads as TGTGCCAGCGGTGTCTACGGGAGGGCCATCTACGAGCAGTACTTC.

This clonotype came up a few times. The V and J genes are TRBV27 and TRBJ2-1, with 9 positions matching TRBD2. This CDR3 region has 15 residues. The ends lost 1 base at V and 7 bases at J; junction bases unmatched: 5. Germline assignment: CDR1 MNHEY and CDR2 SMNVEV (reference sequence). The DNA for the CDR3 is TGTGCCAGCAGTTTATTGGCACTAGCGGGTAATGAGCAGTTCTTC. Protein: CASSLLALAGNEQFF.

This chain uses TRBV10-3 with TRBJ1-1, with TRBD1 as a possible D gene (6 bases). The CDR3 spans 14 residues. Looked up from germline, CDR1 is ENHRY and CDR2 is SYGVKD. V was shortened by 7 bases and J by 0 bases, with 12 bases between the two germline ends. CDR3 sequence (DNA): TGTGCCATCACAAAACAGGGACTGAACACTGAAGCTTTCTTT. The encoded protein is CAITKQGLNTEAFF.

The genes are TRBV28 and TRBJ2-7; 7 nucleotides align to TRBD2. The germline V gene has CDR1 MDHEN and CDR2 SYDVKM. CDR3 size: 16 residues. J lost 4 bases, V lost 3 bases, and 12 bases had no gene match. The CDR3 spells CASSLFATSRRYEQYF. CDR3 nucleotide sequence: TGTGCCAGCAGTTTGTTTGCGACTAGCAGGCGGTACGAGCAGTACTTC. The entire variable domain, with the rest obtained from reference TRBV28 and TRBJ2-7, is as follows: DVKVTQSSRYLVKRTGEKVFLECVQDMDHENMFWYRQDPGLGLRLIYFSYDVKMKEKGDIPEGYSVSREKKERFSLILESASTNQTSMYLCASSLFATSRRYEQYFGPGTRLTVT.

The J gene is TRBJ2-7, the V gene TRBV6-1, with D possibly TRBD1 on 5 matching bases. Germline V gene data show CDR1 as MNHNS and CDR2 as SASEGT. V gave up 6 bases and J gave up 2 bases, with 14 bases separating them. The CDR3 loop spans 14 amino acids. The DNA for the CDR3 is TGTGCCAGCAGAATGGGGCAGGCAACCTACGAGCAGTACTTC. Protein product: CASRMGQATYEQYF.

This clonotype has more than one count but fewer than ten. The genes are TRBV24-1 and TRBJ2-3; D gene unclear. Germline lookup yields CDR1 KGHDR and CDR2 SFDVKD. The CDR3 sequence is 14 residues long. V was trimmed by 4 bases and J by 2 bases, leaving 9 bases between them. This chain's CDR3 is CATSEERFTDTQYF. The CDR3 DNA sequence: TGTGCCACCAGTGAGGAGAGATTCACAGATACGCAGTATTTT.

The table lists this clonotype with a count of one. The CDR3 sequence is CATSGMGKQYF. The CDR3 nucleotides are TGTGCCACCAGCGGTATGGGGAAGCAGTACTTC. This chain joins TRBV15 and TRBJ2-7; the D is unclear. CDR1 and CDR2 from the germline V gene are LNHNV and YYDKDF (reference sequence). This CDR3 contains 11 residues. The V end was cut by 5 bases, the J end by 8 bases, with 10 bases between.